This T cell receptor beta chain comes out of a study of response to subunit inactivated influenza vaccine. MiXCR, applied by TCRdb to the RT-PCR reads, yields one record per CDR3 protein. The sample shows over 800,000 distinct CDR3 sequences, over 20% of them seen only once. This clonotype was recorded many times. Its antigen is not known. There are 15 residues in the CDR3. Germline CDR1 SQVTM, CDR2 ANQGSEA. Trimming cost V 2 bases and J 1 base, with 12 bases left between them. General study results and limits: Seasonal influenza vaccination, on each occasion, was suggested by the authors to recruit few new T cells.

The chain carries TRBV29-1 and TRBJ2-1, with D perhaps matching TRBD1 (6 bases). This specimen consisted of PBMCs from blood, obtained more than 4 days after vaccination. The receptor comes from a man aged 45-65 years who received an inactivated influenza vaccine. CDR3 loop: CSVETGTFSYNEQFF. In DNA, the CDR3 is TGCAGCGTTGAAACCGGGACATTTTCCTACAATGAGCAGTTCTTC.